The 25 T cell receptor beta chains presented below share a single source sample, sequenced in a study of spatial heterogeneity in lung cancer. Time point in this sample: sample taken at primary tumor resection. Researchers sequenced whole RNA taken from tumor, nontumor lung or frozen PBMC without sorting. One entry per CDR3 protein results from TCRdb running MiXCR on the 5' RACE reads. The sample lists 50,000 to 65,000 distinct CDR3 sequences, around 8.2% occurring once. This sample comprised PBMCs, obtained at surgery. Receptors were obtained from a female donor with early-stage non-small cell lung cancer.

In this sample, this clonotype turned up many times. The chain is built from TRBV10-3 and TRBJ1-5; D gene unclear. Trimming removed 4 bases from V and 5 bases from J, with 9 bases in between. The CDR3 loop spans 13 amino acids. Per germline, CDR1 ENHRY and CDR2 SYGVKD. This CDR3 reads CAISASLDQPQHF. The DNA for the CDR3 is TGTGCCATCAGTGCAAGTCTGGATCAGCCCCAGCATTTT.

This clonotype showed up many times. DNA for the CDR3: TGCAGTGCTAGGGAACTGGCTGGGGCCAACGTCCTGACTTTC. It specifies CSARELAGANVLTF. The genes are TRBV20-1 and TRBJ2-6; D gene uncertain. Germline lookup yields CDR1 DFQATT and CDR2 SNEGSKA (reference sequence). The germline V and J ends were trimmed by 3 bases and 2 bases, with 8 bases remaining between them. The CDR3 has 14 amino acids.

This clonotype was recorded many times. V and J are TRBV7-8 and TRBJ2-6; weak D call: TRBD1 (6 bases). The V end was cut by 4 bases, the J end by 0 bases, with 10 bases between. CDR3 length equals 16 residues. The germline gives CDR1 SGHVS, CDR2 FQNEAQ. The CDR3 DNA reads TGTGCCAGCAGCTCCCGGACAGACTCTGGGGCCAACGTCCTGACTTTC. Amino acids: CASSSRTDSGANVLTF.

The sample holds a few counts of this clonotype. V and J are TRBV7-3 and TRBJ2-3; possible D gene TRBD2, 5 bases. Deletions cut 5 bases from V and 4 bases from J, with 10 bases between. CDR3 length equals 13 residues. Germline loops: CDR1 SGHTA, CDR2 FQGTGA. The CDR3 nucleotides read TGTGCCAGCAGCCCCCATAGCGCAGATACGCAGTATTTT. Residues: CASSPHSADTQYF.

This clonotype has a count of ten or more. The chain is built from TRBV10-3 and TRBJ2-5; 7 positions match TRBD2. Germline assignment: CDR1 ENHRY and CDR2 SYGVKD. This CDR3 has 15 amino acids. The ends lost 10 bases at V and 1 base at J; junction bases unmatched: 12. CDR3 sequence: CATTLGRGLQETQYF. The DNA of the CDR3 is TGTGCCACCACTTTGGGGAGGGGCCTCCAAGAGACCCAGTACTTC.

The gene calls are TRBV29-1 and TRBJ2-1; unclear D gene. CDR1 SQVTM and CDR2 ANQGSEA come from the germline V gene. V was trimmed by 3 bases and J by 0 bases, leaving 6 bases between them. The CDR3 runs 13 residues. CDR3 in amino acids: CSVEHSSYNEQFF. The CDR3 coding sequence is TGCAGCGTTGAGCACAGCTCCTACAATGAGCAGTTCTTC.

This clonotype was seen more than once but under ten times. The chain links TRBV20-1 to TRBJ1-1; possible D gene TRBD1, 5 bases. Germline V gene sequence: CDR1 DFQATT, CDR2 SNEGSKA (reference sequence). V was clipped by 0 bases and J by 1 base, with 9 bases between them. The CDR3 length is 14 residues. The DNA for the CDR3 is TGCAGTGCTAGAGATGGGGGTCCGAACACTGAAGCTTTCTTT. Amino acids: CSARDGGPNTEAFF.

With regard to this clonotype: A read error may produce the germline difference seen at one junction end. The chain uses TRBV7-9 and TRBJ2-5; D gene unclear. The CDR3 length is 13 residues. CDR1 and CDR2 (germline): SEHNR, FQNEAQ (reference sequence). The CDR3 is CASSSDFQETRYF. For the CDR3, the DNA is TGTGCCAGCAGCTCAGACTTCCAAGAGACCCGGTACTTC. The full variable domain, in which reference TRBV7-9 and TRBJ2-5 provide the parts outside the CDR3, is DTGVSQNPRHKITKRGQNVTFRCDPISEHNRLYWYRQTLGQGPEFLTYFQNEAQLEKSRLLSDRFSAERPKGSFSTLEIQRTEQGDSAMYLCASSSDFQETRYFGPGTRLLVL.

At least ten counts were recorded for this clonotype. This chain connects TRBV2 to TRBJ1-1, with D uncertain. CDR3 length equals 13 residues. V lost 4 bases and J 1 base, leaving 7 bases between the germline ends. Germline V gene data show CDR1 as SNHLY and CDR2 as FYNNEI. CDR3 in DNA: TGTGCCAGCAGTGTTGAAAAGAACACTGAAGCTTTCTTT. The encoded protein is CASSVEKNTEAFF.

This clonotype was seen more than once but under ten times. The CDR3 nucleotides read TGCAGTGCTAGAGGGGCCCTAGCGGGAGGGCCCTACGAGCAGTACTTC. Translating gives CSARGALAGGPYEQYF. The chain carries TRBV20-1 and TRBJ2-7, with 12 bases that match TRBD2. With 1 base clipped from V and 2 bases from J, the junction kept 6 bases outside the gene matches. Germline assignment: CDR1 DFQATT and CDR2 SNEGSKA (reference sequence). The CDR3 has 16 residues.

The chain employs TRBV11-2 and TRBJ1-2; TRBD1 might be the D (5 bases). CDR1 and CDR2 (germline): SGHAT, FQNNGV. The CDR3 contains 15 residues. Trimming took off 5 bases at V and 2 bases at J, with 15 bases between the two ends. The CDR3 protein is CASSPPGTVNYGYTF. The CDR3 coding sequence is TGTGCCAGCAGCCCGCCGGGGACGGTAAACTATGGCTACACCTTC.

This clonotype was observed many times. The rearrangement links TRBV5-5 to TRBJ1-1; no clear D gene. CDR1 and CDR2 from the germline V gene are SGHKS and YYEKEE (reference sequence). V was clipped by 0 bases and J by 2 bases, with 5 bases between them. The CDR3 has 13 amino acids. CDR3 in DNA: TGTGCCAGCAGCTTGGACGTCAACACTGAAGCTTTCTTT. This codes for CASSLDVNTEAFF.

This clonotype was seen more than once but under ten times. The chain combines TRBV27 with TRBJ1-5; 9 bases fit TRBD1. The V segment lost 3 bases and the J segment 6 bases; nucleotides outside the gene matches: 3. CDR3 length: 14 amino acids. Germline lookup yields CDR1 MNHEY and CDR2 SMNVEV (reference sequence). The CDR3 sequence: CASSFGQGTQPQHF. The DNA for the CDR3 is TGTGCCAGCAGTTTTGGACAGGGGACTCAGCCCCAGCATTTT.

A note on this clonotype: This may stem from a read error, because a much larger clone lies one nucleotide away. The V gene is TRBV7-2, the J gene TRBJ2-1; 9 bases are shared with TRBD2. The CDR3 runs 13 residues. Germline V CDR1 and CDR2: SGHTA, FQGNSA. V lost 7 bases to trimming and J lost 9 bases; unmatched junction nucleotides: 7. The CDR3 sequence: CASNSPTSGEQFF. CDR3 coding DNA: TGTGCCAGCAACTCACCGACTAGCGGTGAGCAGTTCTTC.

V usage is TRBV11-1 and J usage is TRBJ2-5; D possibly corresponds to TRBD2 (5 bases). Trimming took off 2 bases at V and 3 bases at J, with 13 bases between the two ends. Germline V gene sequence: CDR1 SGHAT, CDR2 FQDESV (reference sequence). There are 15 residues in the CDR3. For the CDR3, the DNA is TGTGCCAGCAGCTTATTACGTATGGAGGAAGAGACCCAGTACTTC. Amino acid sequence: CASSLLRMEEETQYF.

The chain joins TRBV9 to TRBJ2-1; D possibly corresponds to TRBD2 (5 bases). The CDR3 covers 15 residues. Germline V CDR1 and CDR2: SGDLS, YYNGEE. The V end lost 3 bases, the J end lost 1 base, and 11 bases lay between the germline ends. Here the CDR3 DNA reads TGTGCCAGCAGCGCCCGGACTGCTTCCTACAATGAGCAGTTCTTC. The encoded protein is CASSARTASYNEQFF.

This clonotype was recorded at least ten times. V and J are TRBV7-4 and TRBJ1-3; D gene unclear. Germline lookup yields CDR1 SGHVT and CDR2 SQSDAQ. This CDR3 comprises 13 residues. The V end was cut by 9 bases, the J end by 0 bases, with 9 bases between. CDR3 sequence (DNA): TGTGCCAGACCAGCCCGCTCTGGAAACACCATATATTTT. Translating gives CARPARSGNTIYF.

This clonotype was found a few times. Written as DNA, the CDR3 is TGTGCCAGCAGTGAACCGGGGGGCCAGGCTGAAGCTTTCTTT. Translated: CASSEPGGQAEAFF. V and J are TRBV6-1 and TRBJ1-1, with D maybe TRBD1 (6 bases). CDR3 length equals 14 residues. Germline lookup yields CDR1 MNHNS and CDR2 SASEGT. V lost 2 bases and J 6 bases, leaving 13 bases between the germline ends.

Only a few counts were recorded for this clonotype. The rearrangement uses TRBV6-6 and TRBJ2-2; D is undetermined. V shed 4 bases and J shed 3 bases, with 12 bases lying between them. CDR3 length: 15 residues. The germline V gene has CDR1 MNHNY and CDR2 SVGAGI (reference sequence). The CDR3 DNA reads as TGTGCCAGCAGTTCCGCAGGTTTGCACACCGGGGAGCTGTTTTTT. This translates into CASSSAGLHTGELFF.

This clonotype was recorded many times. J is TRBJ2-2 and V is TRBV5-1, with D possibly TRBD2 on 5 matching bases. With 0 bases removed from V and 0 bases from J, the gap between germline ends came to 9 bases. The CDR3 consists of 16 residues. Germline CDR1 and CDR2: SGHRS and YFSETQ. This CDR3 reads CASSLGSGANTGELFF. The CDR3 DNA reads TGCGCCAGCAGCTTGGGAAGCGGCGCGAACACCGGGGAGCTGTTTTTT.

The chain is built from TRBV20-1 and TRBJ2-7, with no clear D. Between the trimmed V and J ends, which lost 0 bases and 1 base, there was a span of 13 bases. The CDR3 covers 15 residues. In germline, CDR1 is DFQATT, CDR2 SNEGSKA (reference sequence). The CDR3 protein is CSARDPIVGSYEQYF. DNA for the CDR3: TGCAGTGCTAGAGATCCAATAGTTGGGTCCTACGAGCAGTACTTC.

Here the CDR3 reads CASSPLAEQFF. The CDR3 DNA sequence: TGTGCCAGCTCCCCGTTAGCGGAGCAGTTCTTC. This sequence joins TRBV6-2 or TRBV6-3 and TRBJ2-1; a possible D gene is TRBD2 (5 bases). Trimming removed 8 bases from V and 10 bases from J, with 12 bases in between. The CDR3 runs to 11 residues. The germline CDR1 and CDR2 sequences are MNHEY and SVGEGT.

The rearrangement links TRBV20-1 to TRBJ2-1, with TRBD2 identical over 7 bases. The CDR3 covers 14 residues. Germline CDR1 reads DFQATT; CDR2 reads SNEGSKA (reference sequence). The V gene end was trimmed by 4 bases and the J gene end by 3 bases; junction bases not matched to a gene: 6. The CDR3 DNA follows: TGCAGTGCTACAGGTCTAGCGGACTACAATGAGCAGTTCTTC. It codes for CSATGLADYNEQFF.

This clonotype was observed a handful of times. The CDR3 nucleotides are TGTGCCAGCAGTTTTGGACGGTATAATGAAAAACTGTTTTTT. Translation: CASSFGRYNEKLFF. The gene calls are TRBV12-3 or TRBV12-4 and TRBJ1-4; D is unclear. V dropped 3 bases and J dropped 4 bases, with 9 bases sitting between them. The CDR3 length is 14 residues.

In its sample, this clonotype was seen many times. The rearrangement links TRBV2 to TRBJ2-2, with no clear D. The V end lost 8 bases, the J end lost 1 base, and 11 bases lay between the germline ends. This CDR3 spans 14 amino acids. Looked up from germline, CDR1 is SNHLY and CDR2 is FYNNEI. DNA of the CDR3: TGTGCCAGCGGCTCGGACCAGAACACCGGGGAGCTGTTTTTT. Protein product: CASGSDQNTGELFF.